This T cell receptor beta chain was sequenced for a study of cytomegalovirus exposure and HLA in healthy donors. 13 Jbeta primers and 60 Vbeta primers were used for the PCR. The table came from immunoSEQ multiplex PCR; TCRdb's copy has only in-frame clones and leaves some out. The table has about 160,000 clones, around 90% seen once. The source is a woman aged 30 to 39 in good health and CMV-seronegative. Sample: PBMCs.

CDR3 bases: TGTGCCTGGAGTGTACTCCCCCTAGCGGGACCCAGCTCCTACGAGCAGTACTTC. Amino acids: CAWSVLPLAGPSSYEQYF. The genes are TRBV30 and TRBJ2-7; 9 bases match TRBD2. CDR1 and CDR2 (germline): GTSNPN, SVGIG (reference sequence). V was pared by 0 bases and J by 0 bases, with 12 bases of the junction left unmatched. The CDR3 covers 18 residues.